The 25 T cell receptor beta chains given below trace back to one sample, sequenced in a study of regulatory T cells in long-lasting Graves disease. Library construction for TCR beta used iRepertoire HTBI primers and Arm-PCR of CDR3 regions. TCRdb fed the multiplex PCR reads into MiXCR, producing one record per CDR3 protein. The sample lists hundreds of thousands of distinct CDR3 sequences, 16% occurring once. Time point defined: newly diagnosed GD, antithyroid drugs for less than 3 months. Construction of the TCR library relied on RNA isolated from PBMCs. The same data also went into a second study, on T cells in Graves' hyperthyroidism and ophthalmopathy.

The source material was peripheral blood mononuclear cells (PBMCs), sampled at new diagnosis, from a patient treated with antithyroid drugs. These TCRs come from a woman aged 35 to 59 with Graves disease.

This sequence joins TRBV9 and TRBJ2-2; the match to TRBD2 covers 8 bases. The CDR3 spans 14 residues. Per germline, CDR1 SGDLS and CDR2 YYNGEE. V trimming: 6 bases; J trimming: 8 bases; junction bases outside the gene matches: 9. CDR3 sequence: CASNPGLDQGELFF. The CDR3 DNA reads as TGTGCCAGCAACCCGGGACTAGACCAGGGGGAGCTGTTTTTT.

The chain links TRBV27 to TRBJ1-2; D perhaps matches TRBD1 (6 bases). Germline V gene lookup returns CDR1 MNHEY and CDR2 SMNVEV (reference sequence). Deletions cut 4 bases from V and 2 bases from J, with 14 bases between. This CDR3 region has 15 residues. Here the CDR3 reads CASSSERTANYGYTF. The CDR3 nucleotides read TGTGCCAGCAGTTCCGAGCGGACAGCAAACTATGGCTACACCTTC.

This clonotype was detected ten times or more. This chain links TRBV3-1 with TRBJ2-7, with TRBD1 as a possible D gene (5 bases). This CDR3 is 14 amino acids long. CDR1 and CDR2 from the germline V gene are LGHDT and YNNKEL (reference sequence). Trimming stripped 1 base from V and 0 bases from J, with 7 bases between. The CDR3 loop reads CASSQAGISYEQYF. DNA of the CDR3: TGTGCCAGCAGCCAAGCAGGGATCTCCTACGAGCAGTACTTC.

This clonotype occurred many times. The rearrangement links TRBV20-1 to TRBJ1-1, with D unresolved. The V and J ends lost 5 bases and 2 bases respectively, with 12 bases between them. Germline V gives CDR1 DFQATT, CDR2 SNEGSKA (reference sequence). The CDR3 runs 13 residues. CDR3 DNA: TGCAGTGCTCAACCGGGCCCAAACACTGAAGCTTTCTTT. Translation: CSAQPGPNTEAFF.

Ten or more counts support this clonotype. The V gene is TRBV20-1, the J gene TRBJ2-3; D gene ambiguous. The V and J ends lost 6 bases and 4 bases respectively, with 11 bases between them. Germline loops: CDR1 DFQATT, CDR2 SNEGSKA (reference sequence). The CDR3 has 12 amino acids. The chain's CDR3 is CSAAPNADTQYF. The CDR3 bases are TGCAGTGCGGCCCCGAACGCAGATACGCAGTATTTT.

The table lists this clonotype with many counts. The J gene is TRBJ2-3, the V gene TRBV7-9; D is unresolved. The CDR3 runs to 14 residues. V was trimmed by 6 bases and J by 2 bases, leaving 12 bases between them. Germline loops: CDR1 SEHNR, CDR2 FQNEAQ (reference sequence). The CDR3 coding sequence is TGTGCCAGCAGGGCACCCCGGATCACAGATACGCAGTATTTT. Translating gives CASRAPRITDTQYF.

The genes are TRBV9 and TRBJ2-7; 9 bases are a match to TRBD1. This CDR3 is built from 18 residues. Trimming at V came to 5 bases and at J to 4 bases, leaving 19 bases not matched to a gene. CDR1 SGDLS and CDR2 YYNGEE come from the germline V gene. For the CDR3, the DNA is TGTGCCAGCAGTTCCGGACAGGGGTGGGGGGGGCCGGTTTACGAGCAGTACTTC. Translating it yields CASSSGQGWGGPVYEQYF. Full variable domain (remainder filled in from reference TRBV9 and TRBJ2-7): DSGVTQTPKHLITATGQRVTLRCSPRSGDLSVYWYQQSLDQGLQFLIQYYNGEERAKGNILERFSAQQFPDLHSELNLSSLELGDSALYFCASSSGQGWGGPVYEQYFGPGTRLTVT.

This clonotype was counted at least ten times. CDR3 loop: CASTRRGGDSSYNEQFF. The CDR3 bases are TGTGCCAGCACGCGGCGCGGGGGGGATAGCTCCTACAATGAGCAGTTCTTC. The chain is built from TRBV2 and TRBJ2-1, with 9 nucleotides matching TRBD2. Germline CDR1 reads SNHLY; CDR2 reads FYNNEI. V was clipped by 7 bases and J by 0 bases; unmatched bases: 10. The CDR3 is 17 residues long.

With regard to this clonotype: A read error may be the cause here, since a much bigger clone is one base away. The rearrangement uses TRBV12-3 or TRBV12-4 and TRBJ1-5; TRBD2 matches 7 bases. The tail of the sequence fits TRBJ2-3 better, so the J call may be wrong. The CDR3 contains 14 residues. CDR3 residues: CASSRREGNQPQYF. CDR3 coding DNA: TGTGCCAGCAGCCGCAGGGAGGGCAATCAGCCCCAGTATTTT.

This clonotype has a handful of counts. This chain joins TRBV28 and TRBJ2-7; 9 bases fit TRBD1. V lost 2 bases, J lost 2 bases, and 4 bases stayed unmatched. This CDR3 is 15 amino acids long. The germline gives CDR1 MDHEN, CDR2 SYDVKM. The CDR3, as DNA: TGTGCCAGCAGTTTAAGGACAGGGGCTCCCTACGAGCAGTACTTC. Protein product: CASSLRTGAPYEQYF.

The table lists this clonotype with many counts. The chain recombines TRBV5-1 with TRBJ1-2; D unclear. Germline V gene sequence: CDR1 SGHRS, CDR2 YFSETQ. V was trimmed by 0 bases and J by 7 bases, leaving 10 bases between them. The CDR3 spans 13 residues. This CDR3 reads CASSLAERPGYTF. The CDR3 DNA reads as TGCGCCAGCAGCTTGGCCGAGAGACCTGGCTACACCTTC.

This clonotype was picked up many times. The chain has TRBV7-9 and TRBJ1-1; perhaps TRBD1 as D (6 bases). Germline V gives CDR1 SEHNR, CDR2 FQNEAQ (reference sequence). V was trimmed by 6 bases and J by 3 bases, leaving 14 bases between them. CDR3 length: 14 residues. This CDR3 reads CASSPRGGDTEAFF. DNA of the CDR3: TGTGCCAGCAGTCCCCGAGGGGGAGACACTGAAGCTTTCTTT. The full variable domain, in which reference TRBV7-9 and TRBJ1-1 provide the parts outside the CDR3, is DTGVSQNPRHKITKRGQNVTFRCDPISEHNRLYWYRQTLGQGPEFLTYFQNEAQLEKSRLLSDRFSAERPKGSFSTLEIQRTEQGDSAMYLCASSPRGGDTEAFFGQGTRLTVV.

Many counts were recorded for this clonotype. J is TRBJ2-5 and V is TRBV12-3 or TRBV12-4; possibly TRBD1 for D (6 bases). The CDR3 covers 12 residues. Trimming stripped 10 bases from V and 5 bases from J, with 14 bases between. CDR3 residues: CATRQDLETQYF. The DNA for the CDR3 is TGTGCCACCCGACAGGACTTGGAGACCCAGTACTTC.

This clonotype was seen a few times. The chain is built from TRBV29-1 and TRBJ2-2, with 7 bases fitting TRBD1. The V gene's germline CDR1 is SQVTM and CDR2 ANQGSEA. Trimming cost V 3 bases and J 0 bases; bases outside gene matches: 4. The CDR3 extends over 15 amino acids. For the CDR3, the DNA is TGCAGCGTTGAGACGGGACAGCCGAACACCGGGGAGCTGTTTTTT. This encodes CSVETGQPNTGELFF.

This clonotype has at least ten counts. This chain joins TRBV12-3 or TRBV12-4 and TRBJ1-2; D not resolved. The V gene lost 0 bases and the J gene lost 8 bases, with 10 bases spanning the gap. The CDR3 has 13 residues. CDR3 region: CASSLAGAVGYTF. CDR3 DNA sequence: TGTGCCAGCAGTTTAGCGGGAGCCGTAGGCTACACCTTC.

This clonotype was recorded a few times. The chain uses TRBV27 and TRBJ2-2; unclear D gene. The germline gives CDR1 MNHEY, CDR2 SMNVEV (reference sequence). The V gene lost 2 bases and the J gene lost 0 bases, with 13 bases spanning the gap. CDR3 size: 17 residues. The CDR3: CASSLTRTTANTGELFF. CDR3 DNA: TGTGCCAGCAGTTTAACCCGGACCACCGCGAACACCGGGGAGCTGTTTTTT.

This clonotype has a count of ten or more. V gene TRBV20-1 combines with J gene TRBJ2-1, with TRBD2 matching over 8 bases. The CDR3 is made up of 14 amino acids. After removal of 5 bases from V and 3 bases from J, the junction contained 6 bases not matched to a gene. In germline, CDR1 is DFQATT, CDR2 SNEGSKA (reference sequence). CDR3: CSAAGGAGYNEQFF. The CDR3 DNA is TGCAGTGCTGCCGGGGGGGCGGGCTACAATGAGCAGTTCTTC.

The rearrangement joins TRBV19 to TRBJ2-1; D is unclear. Germline values: CDR1 LNHDA, CDR2 SQIVND (reference sequence). The length of the CDR3 is 16 residues. Trimming cost V 6 bases and J 3 bases, with 18 bases left between them. For the CDR3, the DNA is TGTGCCAGTAGGCGATCAGGTTCCCTTAACTACAATGAGCAGTTCTTC. This codes for CASRRSGSLNYNEQFF.

The chain couples TRBV25-1 to TRBJ2-6; D gene unclear. CDR1 is MGHDK and CDR2 is SYGVNS in the germline V gene. V shed 5 bases and J shed 2 bases, with 10 bases lying between them. There are 15 residues in the CDR3. The CDR3 region has the DNA TGTGCCAGCAGTCCCTTTGGGACTGGGGCCAACGTCCTGACTTTC. This sequence encodes CASSPFGTGANVLTF.

Many counts were recorded for this clonotype. The V call is TRBV6-1, the J call TRBJ1-1; D is perhaps TRBD1 (6 bases). Trimming left V 7 bases short and J 5 bases short, with 17 bases between. Germline V lookup: CDR1 MNHNS, CDR2 SASEGT. The CDR3 covers 14 residues. CDR3 sequence (DNA): TGTGCCAGCACCAAGCTGGGGGGGCCAACTGAAGCTTTCTTT. Translated: CASTKLGGPTEAFF.

In this sample, this clonotype turned up many times. This sequence joins TRBV6-1 and TRBJ2-7, with 7 positions matching TRBD1. There are 13 residues in the CDR3. Germline loops: CDR1 MNHNS, CDR2 SASEGT. Trimming cost V 7 bases and J 3 bases; bases outside gene matches: 6. The CDR3 DNA reads TGTGCCAGCACCACAGGGGTTCTCTACGAGCAGTACTTC. The encoded protein is CASTTGVLYEQYF.

Here the CDR3 DNA reads TGTGCCAGCACCCAAAGCGGAGTCAGGGGTCGGGGAAAACTGTTTTTT. This translates into CASTQSGVRGRGKLFF. The chain recombines TRBV7-9 with TRBJ1-4, with D possibly TRBD1 on 6 matching bases. This CDR3 is 16 amino acids long. The germline gives CDR1 SEHNR, CDR2 FQNEAQ (reference sequence). The V end lost 7 bases, the J end lost 10 bases, and 25 bases lay between the germline ends.

This clonotype was found many times. The J gene is TRBJ1-1, the V gene TRBV2, with D tentatively TRBD1 (6 bases). Trimming took 3 bases from V and 1 from J, leaving 9 bases between them. The CDR3 sequence is 14 residues long. CDR1 is SNHLY and CDR2 is FYNNEI in the germline V gene. The chain's CDR3 is CASSEEGGNTEAFF. In DNA form, the CDR3 reads TGTGCCAGCAGTGAGGAGGGGGGGAACACTGAAGCTTTCTTT.

Many counts were recorded for this clonotype. This rearrangement joins TRBV3-1 to TRBJ1-1; D is perhaps TRBD1 (5 bases). The CDR3 has 14 residues. V was pared by 4 bases and J by 4 bases, with 13 bases between. CDR1 and CDR2 from the germline V gene are LGHDT and YNNKEL (reference sequence). Here the CDR3 DNA reads TGTGCCAGCAGCCCTCCAGGGTGGGGCACTGAAGCTTTCTTT. Translation gives CASSPPGWGTEAFF.

This clonotype has at least ten counts. The chain is built from TRBV19 and TRBJ1-2; 8 bases agree with TRBD1. Germline V gene data show CDR1 as LNHDA and CDR2 as SQIVND (reference sequence). The length of the CDR3 is 12 residues. Trimming took 6 bases from V and 5 from J; bases not matched to a gene: 2. CDR3 nucleotide sequence: TGTGCCAGTAGCACAGGGGGTTATGGCTACACCTTC. Translated: CASSTGGYGYTF.